This paragraph reports one T cell receptor (beta chain). Trimming took off 5 bases at V and 2 bases at J, with 9 bases between the two ends. Germline V gene lookup returns CDR1 SEHNR and CDR2 FQNEAQ (reference sequence). The length of the CDR3 is 13 residues. This sample was included in a study of OX40 agonist ivuxolimab in advanced cancers. The overall study: Partial responses were achieved by three patients, one with hepatocellular carcinoma and two with cutaneous melanoma.

Autoimmune disease history or systemic immunosuppression was exclusionary. TCRdb's copy holds only in-frame clones and misses some; the assay was immunoSEQ multiplex PCR. The sample holds 67,000 or so clones, about nine tenths seen once. This clonotype was sampled from an adult with an advanced solid tumor such as melanoma, head and neck, liver or kidney cancer. The sequencing used CD4+ or CD8+ T cells sorted from blood, collected in a trial of the OX40 agonist ivuxolimab. This chain joins TRBV7-9 and TRBJ1-1, with D perhaps matching TRBD1 (6 bases). CDR3 sequence reads: CASSEQGNTEAFF. CDR3 nucleotides: TGTGCCAGCAGCGAACAGGGTAACACTGAAGCTTTCTTT. The complete variable domain, with remaining parts taken from reference TRBV7-9 and TRBJ1-1, reads DTGVSQNPRHKITKRGQNVTFRCDPISEHNRLYWYRQTLGQGPEFLTYFQNEAQLEKSRLLSDRFSAERPKGSFSTLEIQRTEQGDSAMYLCASSEQGNTEAFFGQGTRLTVV.